What follows is one TCR beta chain and its context. Its antigen is undetermined. The data are from a study of cytomegalovirus exposure and HLA in healthy donors. While the first cohort had fewer than 850 subjects, the donors belonged to the separate validation cohort of fewer than 150 subjects. The CDR3 consists of 13 residues. CDR1 SGHRS and CDR2 YFSETQ come from the germline V gene. Trimming pared 0 bases from V and 3 bases from J, leaving 7 bases between. Study-wide results and limits: Usually a TCR sequence was rare, but some public TCRs were found in many donors. Listed as cytomegalovirus-associated were 170 or so TCR beta chains.

Assay used: immunoSEQ multiplex PCR; TCRdb lists only in-frame clones, some missing. The table includes over 85,000 clones, around 89% detected once. This receptor was obtained from a woman under 40 in good health and CMV-seropositive. The chain carries TRBV5-1 and TRBJ2-7; tentatively, D is TRBD1 (5 bases). Sequencing was carried out using PBMCs. The CDR3 DNA follows: TGCGCCAGCAGCTTGGCCAGGGACTACGAGCAGTACTTC. Protein sequence: CASSLARDYEQYF.